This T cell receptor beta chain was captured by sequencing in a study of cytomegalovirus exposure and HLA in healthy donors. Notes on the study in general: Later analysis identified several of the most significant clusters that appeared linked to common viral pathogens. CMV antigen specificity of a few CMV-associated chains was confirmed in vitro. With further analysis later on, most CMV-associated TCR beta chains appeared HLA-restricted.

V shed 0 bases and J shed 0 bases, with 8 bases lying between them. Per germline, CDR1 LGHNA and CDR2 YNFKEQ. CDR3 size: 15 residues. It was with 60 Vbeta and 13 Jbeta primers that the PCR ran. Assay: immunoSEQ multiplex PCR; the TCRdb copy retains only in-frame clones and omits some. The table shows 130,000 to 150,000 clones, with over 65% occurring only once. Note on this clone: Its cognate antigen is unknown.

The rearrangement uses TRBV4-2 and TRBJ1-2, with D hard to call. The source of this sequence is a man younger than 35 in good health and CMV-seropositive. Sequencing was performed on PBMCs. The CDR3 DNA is TGTGCCAGCAGCCAAGAAACACGTACTAACTATGGCTACACCTTC. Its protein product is CASSQETRTNYGYTF.